The TCR beta chain described here comes from a study of cytomegalovirus exposure and HLA in healthy donors. Findings of the study overall: Available immune exposure information was restricted to CMV serostatus only.

A multiplex PCR was run with 60 Vbeta primers and 13 Jbeta primers. Only in-frame clones appear in the TCRdb table, and some are missing; sequencing was by immunoSEQ multiplex PCR. Its table lists around 140,000 clones. About this clone: Its antigen is unknown.

The CDR3 runs 15 residues. Germline V gene lookup returns CDR1 MNHEY and CDR2 SMNVEV (reference sequence). With 5 bases removed from V and 7 bases from J, the gap between germline ends came to 15 bases. This TCR derives from a middle-aged woman in good health and CMV-seronegative. The sequenced sample was PBMCs. The chain has TRBV27 and TRBJ1-6; D not certain. CDR3 sequence: CASSHFLEGNSPLHF. CDR3 sequence (DNA): TGTGCCAGCAGTCATTTCCTTGAGGGCAATTCACCCCTCCACTTT.